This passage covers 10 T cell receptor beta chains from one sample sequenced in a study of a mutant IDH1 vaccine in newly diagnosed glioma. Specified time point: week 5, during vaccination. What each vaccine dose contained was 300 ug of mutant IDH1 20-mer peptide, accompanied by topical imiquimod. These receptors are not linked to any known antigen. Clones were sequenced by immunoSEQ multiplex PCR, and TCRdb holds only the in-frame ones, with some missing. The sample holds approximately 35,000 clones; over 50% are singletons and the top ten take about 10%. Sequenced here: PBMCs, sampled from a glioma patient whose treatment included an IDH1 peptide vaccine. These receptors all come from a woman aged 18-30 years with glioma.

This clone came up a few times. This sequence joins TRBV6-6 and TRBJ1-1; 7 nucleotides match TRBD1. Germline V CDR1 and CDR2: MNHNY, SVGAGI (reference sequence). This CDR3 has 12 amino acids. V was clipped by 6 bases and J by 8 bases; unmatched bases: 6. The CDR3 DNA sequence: TGTGCCAGCAGCCAGGGGGGGGGCGAAGCTTTCTTT. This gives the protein CASSQGGGEAFF.

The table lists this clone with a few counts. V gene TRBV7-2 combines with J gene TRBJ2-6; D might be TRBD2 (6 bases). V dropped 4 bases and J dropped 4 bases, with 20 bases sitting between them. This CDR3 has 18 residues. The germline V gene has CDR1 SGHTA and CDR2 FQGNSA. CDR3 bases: TGTGCCAGCAGCTCCAGAATTCCGGGACTTCTGGGGGCCAACGTCCTGACTTTC. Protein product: CASSSRIPGLLGANVLTF.

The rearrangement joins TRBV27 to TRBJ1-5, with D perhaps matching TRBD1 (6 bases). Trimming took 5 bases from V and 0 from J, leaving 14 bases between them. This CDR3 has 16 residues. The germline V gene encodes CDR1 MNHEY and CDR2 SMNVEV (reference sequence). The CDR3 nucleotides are TGTGCCAGCAGTAACCTGGGACAATATAGCAATCAGCCCCAGCATTTT. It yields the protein CASSNLGQYSNQPQHF.

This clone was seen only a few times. CDR3 loop: CSAPSLEAFF. CDR3 DNA: TGCAGTGCCCCCTCCCTTGAAGCTTTCTTT. The genes are TRBV20-1 and TRBJ1-1; no clear D. CDR3 length: 10 amino acids. V dropped 6 bases and J dropped 7 bases, with 9 bases sitting between them. The germline CDR1 and CDR2 sequences are DFQATT and SNEGSKA (reference sequence).

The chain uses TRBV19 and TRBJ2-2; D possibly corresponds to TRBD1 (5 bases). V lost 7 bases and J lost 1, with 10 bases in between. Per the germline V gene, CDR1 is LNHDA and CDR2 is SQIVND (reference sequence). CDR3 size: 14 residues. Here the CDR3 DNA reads TGTGCCAGTACCAGACAGCTGAACACCGGGGAGCTGTTTTTT. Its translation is CASTRQLNTGELFF.

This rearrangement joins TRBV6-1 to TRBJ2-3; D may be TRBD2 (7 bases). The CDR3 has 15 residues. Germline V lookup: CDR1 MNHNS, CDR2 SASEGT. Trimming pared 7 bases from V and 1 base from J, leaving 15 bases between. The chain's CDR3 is CASTEGGAGTDTQYF. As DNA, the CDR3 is TGTGCCAGCACCGAGGGGGGGGCTGGCACAGATACGCAGTATTTT.

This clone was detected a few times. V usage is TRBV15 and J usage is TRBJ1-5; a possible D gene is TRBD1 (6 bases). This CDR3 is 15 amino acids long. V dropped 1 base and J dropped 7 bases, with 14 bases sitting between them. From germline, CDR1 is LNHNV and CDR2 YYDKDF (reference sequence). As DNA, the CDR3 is TGTGCCACCAGCAGAGGGACAGCGGAATGGCAGCCCCAGCATTTT. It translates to CATSRGTAEWQPQHF.

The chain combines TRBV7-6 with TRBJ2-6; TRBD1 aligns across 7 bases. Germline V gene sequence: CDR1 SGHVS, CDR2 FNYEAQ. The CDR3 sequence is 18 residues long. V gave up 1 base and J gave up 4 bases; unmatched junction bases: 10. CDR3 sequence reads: CASSLGAGQVLGANVLTF. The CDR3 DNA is TGTGCCAGCAGCTTAGGGGCAGGACAGGTGTTGGGGGCCAACGTCCTGACTTTC. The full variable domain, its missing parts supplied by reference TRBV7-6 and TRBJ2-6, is GAGVSQSPRYKVTKRGQDVALRCDPISGHVSLYWYRQALGQGPEFLTYFNYEAQQDKSGLPNDRFSAERPEGSISTLTIQRTEQRDSAMYRCASSLGAGQVLGANVLTFGAGSRLTVL.

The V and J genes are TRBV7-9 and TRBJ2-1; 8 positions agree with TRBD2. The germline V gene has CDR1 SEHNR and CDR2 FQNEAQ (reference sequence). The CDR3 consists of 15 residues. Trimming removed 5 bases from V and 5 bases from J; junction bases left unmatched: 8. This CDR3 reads CASSLLAVKDNEQFF. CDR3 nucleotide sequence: TGTGCCAGCAGCCTACTAGCGGTCAAGGACAATGAGCAGTTCTTC.

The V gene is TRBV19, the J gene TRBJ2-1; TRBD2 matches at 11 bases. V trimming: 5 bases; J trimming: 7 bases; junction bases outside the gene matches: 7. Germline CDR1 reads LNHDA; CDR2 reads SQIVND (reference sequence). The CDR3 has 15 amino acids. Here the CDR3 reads CASSFTSGGGNEQFF. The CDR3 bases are TGTGCCAGTAGTTTCACTAGCGGGGGTGGGAATGAGCAGTTCTTC.